This TCR beta chain derives from a study of blood T cell repertoires in COVID-19. Study summary: Samples representing acute and convalescent COVID-19 were sourced from the United States, Italy and Spain.

Germline lookup yields CDR1 MNHNS and CDR2 SASEGT. Between the trimmed V and J ends, which lost 1 base and 0 bases, there was a span of 10 bases. This CDR3 is built from 15 residues. As processed by the authors: Reference gene primer amplification yielded estimated nucleated cell counts. Method: immunoSEQ multiplex PCR; TCRdb's copy keeps in-frame clones and lacks some. V and J calls and clone size come straight from that table; D and trimming were deduced from the DNA. Of about 80,000 clones listed, 70% to 90% are singletons. This receptor was obtained from a woman of 80 years or more with acute or convalescent COVID-19. The V and J genes are TRBV6-1 and TRBJ2-7, with TRBD2 as a possible D gene (6 bases). The specimen sequenced was peripheral blood. CDR3 coding DNA: TGTGCCAGCAGTGAAGGTCATAGCGGCTCCTACGAGCAGTACTTC. Its translation: CASSEGHSGSYEQYF.